This TCR beta chain was profiled in a study of T cell repertoires in cytomegalovirus infection. General study points: Public TCR beta family frequency separated CMV-and-HLA carriers, including in an independent cohort.

About this clonotype itself: As yet, its antigen is unknown.

Using its own MiXCR run on the reads, TCRdb lists one record per CDR3 protein. The data contain 650,000 to 900,000 distinct CDR3 sequences, 30% to 35% of them seen just once; the ten biggest clones take up 9.5% to 15%. The CDR3 has 15 amino acids. Trimming took off 6 bases at V and 3 bases at J, with 15 bases between the two ends. The V gene's germline CDR1 is MNHEY and CDR2 SVGAGI. This chain connects TRBV6-5 to TRBJ1-3, with D maybe TRBD1 (6 bases). This TCR came from a human donor in good health (CMV status not recorded). Some clones in this sample may be carry-over from other donors' samples. The material was cultured CD8+ T cells from PBMCs, obtained from culture after CMV antigen stimulation. This CDR3 is CASSEFDRSGNTIYF. For the CDR3, the DNA is TGTGCCAGCAGCGAATTTGACAGGAGTGGAAACACCATATATTTT.